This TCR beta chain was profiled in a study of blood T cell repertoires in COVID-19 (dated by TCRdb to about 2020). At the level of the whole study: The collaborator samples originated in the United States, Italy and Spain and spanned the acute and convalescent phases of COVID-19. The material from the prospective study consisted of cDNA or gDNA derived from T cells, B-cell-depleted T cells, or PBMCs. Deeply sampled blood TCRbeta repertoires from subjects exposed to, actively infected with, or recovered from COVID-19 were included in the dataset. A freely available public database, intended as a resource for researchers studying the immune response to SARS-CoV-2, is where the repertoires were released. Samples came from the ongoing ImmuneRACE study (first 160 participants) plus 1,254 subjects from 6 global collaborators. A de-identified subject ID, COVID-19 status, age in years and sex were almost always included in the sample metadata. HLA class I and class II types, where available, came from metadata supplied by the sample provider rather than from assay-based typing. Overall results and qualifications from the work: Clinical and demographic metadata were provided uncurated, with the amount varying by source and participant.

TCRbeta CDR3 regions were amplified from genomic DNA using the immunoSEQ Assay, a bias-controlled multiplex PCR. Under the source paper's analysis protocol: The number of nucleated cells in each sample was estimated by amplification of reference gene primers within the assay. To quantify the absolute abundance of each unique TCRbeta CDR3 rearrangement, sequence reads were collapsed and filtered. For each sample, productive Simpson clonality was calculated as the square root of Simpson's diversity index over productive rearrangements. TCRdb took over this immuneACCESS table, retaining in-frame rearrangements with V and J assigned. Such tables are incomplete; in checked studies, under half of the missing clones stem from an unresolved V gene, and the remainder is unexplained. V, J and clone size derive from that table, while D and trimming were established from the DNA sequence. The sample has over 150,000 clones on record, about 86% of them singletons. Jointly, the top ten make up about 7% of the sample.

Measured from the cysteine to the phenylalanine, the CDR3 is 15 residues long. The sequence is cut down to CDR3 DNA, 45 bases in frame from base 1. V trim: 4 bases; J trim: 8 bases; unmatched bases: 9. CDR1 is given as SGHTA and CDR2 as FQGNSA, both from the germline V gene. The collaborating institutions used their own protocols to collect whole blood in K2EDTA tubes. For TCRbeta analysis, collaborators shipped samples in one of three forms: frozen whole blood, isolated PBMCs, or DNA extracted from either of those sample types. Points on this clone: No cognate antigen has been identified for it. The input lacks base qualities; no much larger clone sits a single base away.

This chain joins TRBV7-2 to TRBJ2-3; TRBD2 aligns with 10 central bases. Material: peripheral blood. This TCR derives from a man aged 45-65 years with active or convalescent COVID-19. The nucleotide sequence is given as TGTGCCAGCAGCTCGAGAAGGGTAGCGGGAGGTACGCAGTATTTT. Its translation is CASSSRRVAGGTQYF.